This is a list of T cell receptor beta chains from one sample in a study of OX40 agonist ivuxolimab in advanced cancers. TCRdb keeps only in-frame clones here, not all; method: immunoSEQ multiplex PCR. The sample contains fewer than 20,000 clones, roughly nine tenths of which appear only once. This material consisted of CD4+ or CD8+ T cells sorted from blood, taken in a trial of the OX40 agonist ivuxolimab. Source of these receptors: an adult with an advanced solid tumor such as melanoma, head and neck, liver or kidney cancer. CDR3s include the opening cysteine and the closing phenylalanine or tryptophan. Fields, in order: V gene, J gene, CDR3 protein.

V: TRBV29-1; J: TRBJ2-3; CDR3: CSVPRGAEDTQYF
V: TRBV7-9; J: TRBJ2-1; CDR3: CASSSWGEYNEQFF
V: TRBV19; J: TRBJ2-7; CDR3: CASSTLTGNEQYF
V: TRBV6-5; J: TRBJ1-4; CDR3: CASSYRRTEGKLFF
V: TRBV7-6; J: TRBJ2-7; CDR3: CASSPLAGVAYEQYF
V: TRBV6-4; J: TRBJ2-2; CDR3: CASSDSSTGELFF
V: TRBV9; J: TRBJ2-7; CDR3: CASSVEWGANYEQYF
V: TRBV10-3; J: TRBJ2-7; CDR3: CAIRSPVLHYEQYF
V: TRBV5-6; J: TRBJ1-2; CDR3: CASSLARTGSDYNYGYTF
V: TRBV5-1; J: TRBJ2-5; CDR3: CASSQGGETQYF
V: TRBV7-6; J: TRBJ1-1; CDR3: CASSATGAASSEAFF
V: TRBV19; J: TRBJ1-5; CDR3: CASSMINQPQHF
V: TRBV7-8; J: TRBJ2-3; CDR3: CASSRYMRTSGGLNTDTQYF
V: TRBV6-5; J: TRBJ2-1; CDR3: CASSYSQTNEQFF
V: TRBV19; J: TRBJ2-7; CDR3: CASQNQGADYEQYF
V: TRBV27; J: TRBJ2-5; CDR3: CASSLFGGAETQYF
V: TRBV27; J: TRBJ1-2; CDR3: CATRTPYGYTF
V: TRBV5-1; J: TRBJ1-1; CDR3: CASSRTGHEAFF
V: TRBV5-6; J: TRBJ2-1; CDR3: CASSLTGPDSYNEQFF
V: TRBV11-2; J: TRBJ1-1; CDR3: CASRTGATEAFF
V: TRBV12-2; J: TRBJ1-2; CDR3: CASRPRVPIGLTDGYTF
V: TRBV30; J: TRBJ1-1; CDR3: CAWTGPIGGMNTEAFF
V: TRBV7-8; J: TRBJ2-3; CDR3: CASSLETSGGSTDTQYF
V: TRBV7-6; J: TRBJ1-1; CDR3: CASSQGQGFDTEAFF
V: TRBV7-6; J: TRBJ1-3; CDR3: CASSLSPGFGNTIYF
V: TRBV7-9; J: TRBJ2-7; CDR3: CASSLLGQQYEQYF
V: TRBV27; J: TRBJ2-7; CDR3: CASSPVQQYSYEQYF
V: TRBV27; J: TRBJ2-7; CDR3: CASSLYPPYEQYF
V: TRBV7-9; J: TRBJ2-7; CDR3: CASSTQGYEQYF
V: TRBV21-1; J: TRBJ2-3; CDR3: CASSKCPGPLDTQYF
V: TRBV13; J: TRBJ1-2; CDR3: CASSLGKGADGYTF
V: TRBV5-1; J: TRBJ1-1; CDR3: CASSLYSNTEAFF
V: TRBV14; J: TRBJ2-5; CDR3: CASSQFAGGFETQYF
V: TRBV4-2; J: TRBJ1-1; CDR3: CASSTLRADTEAFF
V: TRBV6-6; J: TRBJ2-7; CDR3: CASSYKGARDEQYF
V: TRBV9; J: TRBJ2-5; CDR3: CASSGGKRGTQETQYF
V: TRBV7-9; J: TRBJ1-2; CDR3: CASSLGYVGYTF
V: TRBV6-1; J: TRBJ2-7; CDR3: CASSDEFSYEQYF
V: TRBV27; J: TRBJ1-1; CDR3: CASRGTVNTEAFF
V: TRBV25-1; J: TRBJ2-2; CDR3: CASSDDRANTGELFF
V: TRBV27; J: TRBJ2-3; CDR3: CASSIPGDTQYF
V: TRBV19; J: TRBJ2-3; CDR3: CASWGTGVTDTQYF
V: TRBV2; J: TRBJ2-3; CDR3: CASSDEGTTDTQYF
V: TRBV7-7; J: TRBJ1-4; CDR3: CASSLHTDLYEKLFF
V: TRBV27; J: TRBJ1-2; CDR3: CASRGGYYGYTF
V: TRBV27; J: TRBJ2-7; CDR3: CASSLAGGLYEQYF
V: TRBV7-7; J: TRBJ1-3; CDR3: CASSSSGDLFSGNTIYF
V: TRBV6-1; J: TRBJ2-3; CDR3: CASSLGAATGDTQYF
V: TRBV19; J: TRBJ1-1; CDR3: CASSMTGTEAFF
V: TRBV5-6; J: TRBJ1-5; CDR3: CASSWSGQPYSNQPQHF
V: TRBV27; J: TRBJ2-4; CDR3: CASSLFFGGAQNIQYF
V: TRBV27; J: TRBJ2-3; CDR3: CASSFSPPDTQYF
V: TRBV2; J: TRBJ2-5; CDR3: CASRDQTGIQETQYF